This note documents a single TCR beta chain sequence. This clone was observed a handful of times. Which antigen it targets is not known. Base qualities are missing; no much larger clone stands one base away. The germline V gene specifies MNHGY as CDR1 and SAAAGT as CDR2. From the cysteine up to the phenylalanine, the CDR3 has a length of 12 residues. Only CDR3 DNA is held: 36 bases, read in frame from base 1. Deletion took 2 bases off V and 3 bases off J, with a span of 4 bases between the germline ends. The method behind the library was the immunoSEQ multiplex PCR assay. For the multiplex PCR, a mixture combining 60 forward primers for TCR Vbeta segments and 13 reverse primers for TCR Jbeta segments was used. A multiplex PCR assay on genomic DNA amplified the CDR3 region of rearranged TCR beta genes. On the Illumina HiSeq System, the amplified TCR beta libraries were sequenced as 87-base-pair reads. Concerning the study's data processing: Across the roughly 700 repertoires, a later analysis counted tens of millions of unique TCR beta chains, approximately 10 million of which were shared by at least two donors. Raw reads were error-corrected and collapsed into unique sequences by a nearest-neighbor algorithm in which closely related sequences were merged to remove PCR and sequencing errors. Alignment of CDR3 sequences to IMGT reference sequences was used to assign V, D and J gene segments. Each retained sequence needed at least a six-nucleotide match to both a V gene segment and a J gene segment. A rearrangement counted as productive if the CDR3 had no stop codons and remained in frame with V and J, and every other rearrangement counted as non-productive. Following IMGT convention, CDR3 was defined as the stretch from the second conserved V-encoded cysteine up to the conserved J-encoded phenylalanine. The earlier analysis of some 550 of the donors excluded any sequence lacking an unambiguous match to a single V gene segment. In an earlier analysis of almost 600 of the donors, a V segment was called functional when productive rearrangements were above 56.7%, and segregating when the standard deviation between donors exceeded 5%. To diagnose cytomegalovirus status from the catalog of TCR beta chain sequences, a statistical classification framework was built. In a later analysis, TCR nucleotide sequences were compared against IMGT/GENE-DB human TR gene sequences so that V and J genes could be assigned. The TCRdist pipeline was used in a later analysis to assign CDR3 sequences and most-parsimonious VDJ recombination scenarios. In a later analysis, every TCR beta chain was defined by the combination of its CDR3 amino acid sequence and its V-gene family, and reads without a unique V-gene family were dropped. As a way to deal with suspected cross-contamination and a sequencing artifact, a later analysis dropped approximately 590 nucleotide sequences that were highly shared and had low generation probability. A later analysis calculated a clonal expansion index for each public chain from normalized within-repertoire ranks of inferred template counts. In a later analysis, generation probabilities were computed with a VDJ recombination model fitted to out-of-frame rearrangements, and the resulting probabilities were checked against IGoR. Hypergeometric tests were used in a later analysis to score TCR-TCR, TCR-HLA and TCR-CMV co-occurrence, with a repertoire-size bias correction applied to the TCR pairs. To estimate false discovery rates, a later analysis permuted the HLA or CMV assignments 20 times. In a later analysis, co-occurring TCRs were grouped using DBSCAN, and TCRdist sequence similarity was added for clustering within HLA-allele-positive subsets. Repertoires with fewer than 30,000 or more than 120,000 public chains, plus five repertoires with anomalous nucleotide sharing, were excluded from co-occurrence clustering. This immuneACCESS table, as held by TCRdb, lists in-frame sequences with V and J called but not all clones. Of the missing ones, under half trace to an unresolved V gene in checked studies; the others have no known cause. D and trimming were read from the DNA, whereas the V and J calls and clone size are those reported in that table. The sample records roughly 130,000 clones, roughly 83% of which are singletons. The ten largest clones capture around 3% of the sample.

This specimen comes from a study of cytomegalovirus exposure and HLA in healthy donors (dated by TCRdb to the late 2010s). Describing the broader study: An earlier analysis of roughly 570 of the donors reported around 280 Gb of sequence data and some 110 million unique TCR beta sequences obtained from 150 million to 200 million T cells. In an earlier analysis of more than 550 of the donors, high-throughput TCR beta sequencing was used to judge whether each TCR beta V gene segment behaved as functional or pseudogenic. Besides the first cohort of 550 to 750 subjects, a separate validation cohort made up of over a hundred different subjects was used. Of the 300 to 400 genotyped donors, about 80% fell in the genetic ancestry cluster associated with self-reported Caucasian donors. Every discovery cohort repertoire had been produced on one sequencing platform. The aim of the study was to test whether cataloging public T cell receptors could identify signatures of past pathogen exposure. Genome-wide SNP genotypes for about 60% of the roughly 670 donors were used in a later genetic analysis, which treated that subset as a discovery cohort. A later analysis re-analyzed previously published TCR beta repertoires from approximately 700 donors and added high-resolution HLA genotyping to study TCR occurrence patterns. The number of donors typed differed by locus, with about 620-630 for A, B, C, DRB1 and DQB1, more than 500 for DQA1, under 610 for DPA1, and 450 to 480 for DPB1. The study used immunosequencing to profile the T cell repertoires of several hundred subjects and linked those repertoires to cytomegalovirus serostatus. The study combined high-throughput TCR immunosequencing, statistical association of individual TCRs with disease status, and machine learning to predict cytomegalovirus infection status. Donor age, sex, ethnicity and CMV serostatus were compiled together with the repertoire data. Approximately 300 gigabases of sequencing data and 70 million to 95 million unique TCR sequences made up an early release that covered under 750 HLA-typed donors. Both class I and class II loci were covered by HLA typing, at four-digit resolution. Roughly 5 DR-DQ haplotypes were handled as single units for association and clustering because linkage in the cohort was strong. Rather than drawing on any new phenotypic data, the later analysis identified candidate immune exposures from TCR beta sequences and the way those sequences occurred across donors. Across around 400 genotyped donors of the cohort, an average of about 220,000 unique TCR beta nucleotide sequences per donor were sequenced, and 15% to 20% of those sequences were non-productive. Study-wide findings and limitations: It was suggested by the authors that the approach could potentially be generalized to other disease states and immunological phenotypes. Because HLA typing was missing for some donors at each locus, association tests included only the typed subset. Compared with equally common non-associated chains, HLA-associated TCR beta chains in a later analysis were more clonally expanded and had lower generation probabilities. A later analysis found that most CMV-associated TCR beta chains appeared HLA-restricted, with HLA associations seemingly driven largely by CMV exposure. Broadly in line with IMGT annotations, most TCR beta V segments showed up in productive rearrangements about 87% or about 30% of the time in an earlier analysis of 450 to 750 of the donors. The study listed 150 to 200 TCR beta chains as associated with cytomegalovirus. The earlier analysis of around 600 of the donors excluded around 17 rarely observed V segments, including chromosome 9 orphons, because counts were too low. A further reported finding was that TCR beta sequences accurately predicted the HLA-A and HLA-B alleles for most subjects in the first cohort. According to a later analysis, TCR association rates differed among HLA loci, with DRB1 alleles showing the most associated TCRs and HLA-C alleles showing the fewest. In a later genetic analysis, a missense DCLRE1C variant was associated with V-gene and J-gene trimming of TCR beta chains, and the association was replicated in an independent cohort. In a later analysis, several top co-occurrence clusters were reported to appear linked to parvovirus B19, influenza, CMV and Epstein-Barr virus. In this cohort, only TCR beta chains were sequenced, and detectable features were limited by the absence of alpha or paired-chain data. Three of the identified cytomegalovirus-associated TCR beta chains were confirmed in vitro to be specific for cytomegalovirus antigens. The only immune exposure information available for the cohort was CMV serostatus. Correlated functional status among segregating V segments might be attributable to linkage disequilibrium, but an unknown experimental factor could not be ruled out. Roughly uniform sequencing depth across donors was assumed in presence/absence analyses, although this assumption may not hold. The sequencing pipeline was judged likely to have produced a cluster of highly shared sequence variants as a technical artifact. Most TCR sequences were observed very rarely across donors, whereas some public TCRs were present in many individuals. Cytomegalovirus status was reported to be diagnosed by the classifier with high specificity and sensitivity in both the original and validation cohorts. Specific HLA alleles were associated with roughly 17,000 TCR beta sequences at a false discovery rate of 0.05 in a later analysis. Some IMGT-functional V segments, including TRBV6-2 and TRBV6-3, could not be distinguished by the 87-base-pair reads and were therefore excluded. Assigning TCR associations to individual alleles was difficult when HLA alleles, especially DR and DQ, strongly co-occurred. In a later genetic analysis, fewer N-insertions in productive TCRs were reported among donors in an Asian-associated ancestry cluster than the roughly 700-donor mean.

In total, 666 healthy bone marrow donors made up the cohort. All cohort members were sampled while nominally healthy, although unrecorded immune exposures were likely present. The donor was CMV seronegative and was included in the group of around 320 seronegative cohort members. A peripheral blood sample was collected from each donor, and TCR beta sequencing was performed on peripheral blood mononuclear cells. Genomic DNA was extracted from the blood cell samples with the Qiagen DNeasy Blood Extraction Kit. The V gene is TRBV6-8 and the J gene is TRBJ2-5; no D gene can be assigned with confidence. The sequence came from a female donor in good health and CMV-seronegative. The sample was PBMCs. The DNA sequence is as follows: TGTGCCAGCAGTTACCCGGAAGAGACCCAGTACTTC. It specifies CASSYPEETQYF.